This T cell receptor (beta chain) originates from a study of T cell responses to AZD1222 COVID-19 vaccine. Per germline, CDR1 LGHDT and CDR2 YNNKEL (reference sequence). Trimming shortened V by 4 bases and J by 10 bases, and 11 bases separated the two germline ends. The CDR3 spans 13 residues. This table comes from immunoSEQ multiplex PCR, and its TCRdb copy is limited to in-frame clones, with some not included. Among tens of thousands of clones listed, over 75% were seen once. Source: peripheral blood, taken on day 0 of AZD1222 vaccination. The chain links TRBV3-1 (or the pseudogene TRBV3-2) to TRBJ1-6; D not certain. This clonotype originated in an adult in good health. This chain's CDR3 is CASSPRVESPLHF. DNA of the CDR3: TGTGCCAGCAGCCCTCGGGTTGAGTCACCCCTCCACTTT.